The text below deals with one TCR beta chain. Its antigen remains unidentified. The entry originates in a study of cytomegalovirus exposure and HLA in healthy donors. PCR primers comprised 60 Vbeta and 13 Jbeta primers. Generated by immunoSEQ multiplex PCR, the TCRdb table keeps only in-frame clones and is missing some. The table records under 150,000 clones, 60% to 80% of them present only once. Regarding the study as a whole: Prior analysis indicated that the majority of TCR beta V segments exhibited productivity approximately 90% or approximately 30% of the time.

CDR1 is SGDLS and CDR2 is YYNGEE in the germline V gene. Trimming took 4 bases from V and 1 from J, leaving 8 bases between them. The CDR3 is made up of 14 amino acids. The sequenced sample was PBMCs. The genes are TRBV9 and TRBJ1-4; a weak D match, TRBD1 (6 bases). The source of this sequence is a male donor in good health and CMV-seronegative. CDR3 protein: CASSKQGTNEKLFF. CDR3 DNA sequence: TGTGCCAGCAGCAAACAGGGAACTAATGAAAAACTGTTTTTT.